This T cell receptor (beta chain) was sequenced during a study of regulatory and conventional T cells in RAG deficiency. Genomic DNA came from blood conventional CD4+ T cells gated CD25-low CD127-high. V lost 3 bases and J 4 bases, leaving 13 bases between the germline ends. The CDR3 has 15 amino acids. Germline V gene sequence: CDR1 LGHNA, CDR2 YNFKEQ. Assay used: immunoSEQ multiplex PCR; TCRdb lists only in-frame clones, some missing. The sample carries over 9,500 clones, 90% to 95% recorded once. This sample also appeared in a second study, on regulatory T cells. As that report states: The primer mix had 52 TRBV and 13 TRBJ primers.

The TCR was taken from a human donor in good health. The rearrangement links TRBV4-2 to TRBJ2-1; no definite D call. The sample comprised CD4+ effector T cells sorted from blood. CDR3 loop: CASSHDLDRYNEQFF. In DNA form, the CDR3 reads TGTGCCAGCAGCCATGATCTGGACCGTTACAATGAGCAGTTCTTC.